These 21 T cell receptor beta chains were sequenced from one sample in a study of cytomegalovirus exposure and HLA in healthy donors. Produced via immunoSEQ multiplex PCR; TCRdb's table is partial and in-frame only. The sample yields about 150,000 clones, 86% seen once. The specimen sequenced was PBMCs. The receptors come from a human donor in good health.

The chain employs TRBV4-1 and TRBJ2-7; 7 bases fit TRBD1. Germline loops: CDR1 MGHRA, CDR2 YSYEKL. Unmatched junction bases numbered 9, after V lost 4 bases and J lost 3 bases. CDR3 length: 15 amino acids. The CDR3 DNA sequence: TGCGCCAGCAGCCGAACTCCGGGACAGATCTACGAGCAGTACTTC. Translation: CASSRTPGQIYEQYF.

This sequence joins TRBV7-9 and TRBJ2-7; 7 bases are a match to TRBD1. CDR3 size: 14 residues. Trimming at V came to 2 bases and at J to 4 bases, leaving 5 bases not matched to a gene. CDR1 and CDR2 (germline): SEHNR, FQNEAQ (reference sequence). The CDR3 sequence is CASSLRDSNYEQYF. Written as DNA, the CDR3 is TGTGCCAGCAGCTTAAGGGACAGCAATTACGAGCAGTACTTC.

The gene calls are TRBV6-1 and TRBJ1-5, with D unresolved. Germline V gene lookup returns CDR1 MNHNS and CDR2 SASEGT. This CDR3 is built from 14 residues. The V and J ends lost 7 bases and 2 bases respectively, with 12 bases between them. In nucleotides, the CDR3 is TGTGCCAGCAATCTGAGGAAGGGCAATCAGCCCCAGCATTTT. Protein: CASNLRKGNQPQHF.

The genes are TRBV5-8 and TRBJ2-3; TRBD2 agrees at 10 bases. The trim removed 8 bases at V and 1 base at J, leaving 13 bases unmatched. The CDR3 contains 17 residues. Germline V gives CDR1 SGHTS, CDR2 YDEGEE. The CDR3 DNA follows: TGTGCCAGTCCTCCTAGCGGGAGTTTCGGTGGCACAGATACGCAGTATTTT. This translates into CASPPSGSFGGTDTQYF.

V is TRBV4-1 and J is TRBJ2-1; TRBD2 matches at 7 bases. The CDR3 is 18 residues long. Germline CDR1 is MGHRA and CDR2 is YSYEKL. The V segment lost 1 base and the J segment 4 bases; nucleotides outside the gene matches: 13. The CDR3 bases are TGCGCCAGCAGCCAAGTTCTAATCGGCGGGAGTGAGTACAATGAGCAGTTCTTC. The encoded protein is CASSQVLIGGSEYNEQFF.

The chain links TRBV18 to TRBJ2-2; D is possibly TRBD1 (6 bases). The CDR3 consists of 15 residues. The V end was cut by 5 bases, the J end by 0 bases, with 10 bases between. The germline gives CDR1 KGHSH, CDR2 LQKENI. As DNA, the CDR3 is TGTGCCAGCTCAAGGGACATAACGAACACCGGGGAGCTGTTTTTT. The encoded protein is CASSRDITNTGELFF.

V usage is TRBV28 and J usage is TRBJ1-1; tentatively, D is TRBD1 (5 bases). The CDR3 loop spans 13 amino acids. Deletions cut 2 bases from V and 7 bases from J, with 11 bases between. Germline V gives CDR1 MDHEN, CDR2 SYDVKM. For the CDR3, the DNA is TGTGCCAGCAGTTTACATGGCAGGGATGAAGCTTTCTTT. Protein: CASSLHGRDEAFF. Supplemented by reference TRBV28 and TRBJ1-1, the full variable domain reads DVKVTQSSRYLVKRTGEKVFLECVQDMDHENMFWYRQDPGLGLRLIYFSYDVKMKEKGDIPEGYSVSREKKERFSLILESASTNQTSMYLCASSLHGRDEAFFGQGTRLTVV.

The J gene is TRBJ2-4, the V gene TRBV14, with D possibly matching TRBD2 (5 bases). Germline assignment: CDR1 SGHDN and CDR2 FVKESK. V shed 3 bases and J shed 8 bases, with 14 bases lying between them. This CDR3 spans 14 amino acids. The chain's CDR3 is CASSHRRGGDIQYF. CDR3 nucleotides: TGTGCCAGCAGCCACCGGAGAGGAGGAGACATTCAGTACTTC.

This chain links TRBV27 with TRBJ1-5, with 8 bases matching TRBD1. This CDR3 is built from 15 residues. J was trimmed by 6 bases and V by 0 bases; bases with no gene match: 4. Germline V CDR1 and CDR2: MNHEY, SMNVEV (reference sequence). In nucleotides, the CDR3 is TGTGCCAGCAGTTTATCCGCAGGGGGCGGTCAGCCCCAGCATTTT. Translating gives CASSLSAGGGQPQHF.

The chain is built from TRBV1 and TRBJ2-3; the tabulated D call, TRBD2, remains unverified against the DNA. TRBV1 is shown as a pseudogene. This CDR3 region has 16 residues. The CDR3 here is CTSSHGGGGSTDTQYF. The CDR3 DNA reads as TGCACCAGCAGCCATGGAGGCGGGGGGAGCACAGATACGCAGTATTTT.

The rearrangement links TRBV19 to TRBJ2-5; 9 bases line up with TRBD1. After removal of 4 bases from V and 5 bases from J, the junction contained 8 bases not matched to a gene. The CDR3 is 15 residues long. Germline V lookup: CDR1 LNHDA, CDR2 SQIVND (reference sequence). Written as DNA, the CDR3 is TGTGCCAGTAGTAGGGGACAGGGAGGCCTCGAGACCCAGTACTTC. Its translation is CASSRGQGGLETQYF.

To note about this clone: This same CDR3 is encoded by further DNA sequences in the sample. The V call is TRBV5-1, the J call TRBJ1-3; D is undetermined. Per the germline V gene, CDR1 is SGHRS and CDR2 is YFSETQ. There are 12 residues in the CDR3. V was pared by 3 bases and J by 5 bases, with 6 bases between. This CDR3 reads CASSSDRNTIYF. CDR3 DNA: TGCGCCAGCAGCTCTGACAGAAACACCATATATTTT.

V usage is TRBV7-3 and J usage is TRBJ2-1, with 7 nucleotides matching TRBD1. This CDR3 has 15 residues. V shed 5 bases, J shed 3 bases, and the junction held 7 bases outside the gene matches. Germline CDR1 and CDR2: SGHTA and FQGTGA. Here the CDR3 DNA reads TGTGCCAGCAGCGCTACCCGGGACAGCTACAATGAGCAGTTCTTC. It is translated as CASSATRDSYNEQFF.

This clone was counted a single time. The rearrangement uses TRBV2 and TRBJ2-2; 8 nucleotides align to TRBD2. V lost 9 bases to trimming and J lost 7 bases; unmatched junction nucleotides: 7. Germline V gene data show CDR1 as SNHLY and CDR2 as FYNNEI. This CDR3 region has 13 residues. The chain's CDR3 is CASSGAGFGELFF. The DNA of the CDR3 is TGTGCCAGTAGCGGGGCGGGTTTCGGGGAGCTGTTTTTT. Drawing the rest from reference TRBV2 and TRBJ2-2, the complete variable domain is EPEVTQTPSHQVTQMGQEVILRCVPISNHLYFYWYRQILGQKVEFLVSFYNNEISEKSEIFDDQFSVERPDGSNFTLKIRSTKLEDSAMYFCASSGAGFGELFFGEGSRLTVL.

In this sample, this clone turned up once. V gene TRBV10-2 combines with J gene TRBJ2-2; TRBD1 aligns across 9 bases. The CDR3 has 15 residues. The V gene end was trimmed by 4 bases and the J gene end by 6 bases; junction bases not matched to a gene: 6. Germline V lookup: CDR1 WSHSY, CDR2 SAAADI. CDR3: CASSGAGQGSGELFF. The DNA of the CDR3 is TGCGCCAGCAGTGGCGCGGGACAGGGCTCCGGGGAGCTGTTTTTT.

The V and J genes are TRBV19 and TRBJ1-2; tentatively, D is TRBD1 (6 bases). The CDR3 contains 15 residues. Germline CDR1 LNHDA, CDR2 SQIVND (reference sequence). Between the trimmed V and J ends, which lost 4 bases and 2 bases, there was a span of 14 bases. The CDR3 DNA reads as TGTGCCAGTAGTACACCCTCGGGACAAAACTATGGCTACACCTTC. Translating it yields CASSTPSGQNYGYTF.

This clone is a singleton in its sample. This chain joins TRBV27 and TRBJ2-7, with a weak D call TRBD1 (6 bases). Trimming removed 3 bases from V and 3 bases from J, with 15 bases in between. The V gene's germline CDR1 is MNHEY and CDR2 SMNVEV (reference sequence). This CDR3 has 15 amino acids. The CDR3 here is CASSFSTGRDYEQYF. CDR3 nucleotides: TGTGCCAGCAGTTTTTCGACAGGTCGGGACTACGAGCAGTACTTC.

The chain recombines TRBV2 with TRBJ2-1; TRBD1 is a possible D gene (6 bases). V shed 8 bases and J shed 9 bases, with 14 bases lying between them. Germline values: CDR1 SNHLY, CDR2 FYNNEI. This CDR3 contains 12 residues. CDR3 residues: CASLTGGGEQFF. CDR3 nucleotide sequence: TGTGCCAGCCTGACAGGAGGAGGTGAGCAGTTCTTC.

The chain uses TRBV9 and TRBJ2-2; TRBD2 agrees at 8 bases. V lost 0 bases and J lost 6; bases outside the gene matches: 10. CDR3 length: 17 residues. Germline V gene sequence: CDR1 SGDLS, CDR2 YYNGEE. The CDR3 DNA reads as TGTGCCAGCAGCGTAGTAGGCAGCGGGAGTAATCCCGGGGAGCTGTTTTTT. Protein: CASSVVGSGSNPGELFF.

V gene TRBV6-1 combines with J gene TRBJ2-1, with a tentative D call TRBD2 (7 bases). V was cut by 6 bases and J by 1 base, with 13 bases left in between. CDR3 size: 15 residues. Germline values: CDR1 MNHNS, CDR2 SASEGT. For the CDR3, the DNA is TGTGCCAGCAGCCCTAGGGGGGGGTCCTACAATGAGCAGTTCTTC. Protein sequence: CASSPRGGSYNEQFF.

The genes are TRBV6-6 and TRBJ2-1; 10 bases are a match to TRBD2. The V and J ends lost 2 bases and 7 bases, in that order; junction bases with no gene match: 5. The CDR3 contains 15 residues. Germline loops: CDR1 MNHNY, CDR2 SVGAGI (reference sequence). The CDR3 DNA reads TGTGCCAGCAGTTACGAGGTAGCGGGGGGTAATGAGCAGTTCTTC. Translation: CASSYEVAGGNEQFF.